This T cell receptor (beta chain) was sequenced in a study of cytomegalovirus exposure and HLA in healthy donors. For the study at large: A subsequent analysis stated that the roughly 130 validation repertoires were run on the same platform as the approximately 710 first-cohort repertoires.

The study's findings and limits: About 180 TCR beta chains were listed as cytomegalovirus-associated. Rare TCR sequences dominated, though some public TCRs recurred in many donors. Within the 100 to 150 validation repertoires, first-cohort TCR clusters tended to co-occur, according to a later analysis.

Trimming took off 7 bases at V and 5 bases at J, with 15 bases between the two ends. Germline lookup yields CDR1 SGDLS and CDR2 YYNGEE. The CDR3 is 13 residues long. Of note for this clone: Its antigen is not known.

Assay used: immunoSEQ multiplex PCR; TCRdb lists only in-frame clones, some missing. The table includes more than 85,000 clones, about 95% detected once. The chain links TRBV9 to TRBJ1-1; D unresolved. The source of this sequence is a woman aged 18-29 years in good health and CMV-seronegative. Sequencing input: PBMCs. The CDR3 sequence: CASDRESGTEAFF. CDR3 bases: TGTGCCAGCGATCGGGAGTCAGGTACTGAAGCTTTCTTT.